This TCR beta chain is from a study of cytomegalovirus exposure and HLA in healthy donors. The study, taken as a whole, reports: Later analysis placed DRB1 highest and HLA-C lowest in TCR association rates, which differed by HLA locus.

It was with 60 Vbeta and 13 Jbeta primers that the PCR ran. The table came from immunoSEQ multiplex PCR; TCRdb's copy has only in-frame clones and leaves some out. The table lists some 82,000 clones. V dropped 0 bases and J dropped 3; count of bases not matched to a gene: 2. CDR1 and CDR2 from the germline V gene are SGHDT and YYEEEE. The CDR3 has 14 residues. A note on this clone: Its antigen is not known.

This clonotype was obtained from a young woman in good health and CMV-seronegative. The chain links TRBV5-6 to TRBJ2-7; TRBD2 aligns across 8 bases. Sequenced sample: PBMCs. CDR3 residues: CASSLGTSYYEQYF. The CDR3 nucleotides read TGTGCCAGCAGCTTGGGGACTAGCTACTACGAGCAGTACTTC.